These 12 T cell receptor beta chains were all obtained from the same sample, sequenced in a study of vaccination effects on CD4 cells after COVID-19. With 9 to 11 days of culture completed, CD4+ T cells were isolated. Two doses of BNT162b2 or mRNA-1273 vaccine were administered to participants. No cognate antigen is known for these TCRs. Using immunoSEQ multiplex PCR, the repertoire was profiled, and TCRdb retains in-frame clones only, with some absent. The data show about 73,000 clones, with 73% seen just once and roughly 2.3% held by the top ten. The sample in question was CD4+ T cells from PBMCs cultured without peptide, obtained after COVID-19 vaccination. These receptors all come from a human donor who received a COVID-19 vaccine.

The chain uses TRBV2 and TRBJ2-7; maybe TRBD1 (5 bases). Per the germline V gene, CDR1 is SNHLY and CDR2 is FYNNEI. The length of the CDR3 is 13 residues. V gave up 4 bases and J gave up 5 bases, with 12 bases separating them. The CDR3 nucleotides read TGTGCCAGCAGTGGTAGGGGCTCGGACGAGCAGTACGTC. Protein product: CASSGRGSDEQYV.

This chain uses TRBV27 with TRBJ2-2; the D is unclear. CDR3 length: 14 amino acids. V lost 4 bases and J lost 8, with 14 bases in between. CDR1 is MNHEY and CDR2 is SMNVEV in the germline V gene (reference sequence). Here the CDR3 reads CASSSSSVGGELFF. CDR3 DNA sequence: TGTGCCAGCAGTTCTTCCTCGGTTGGGGGGGAGCTGTTTTTT.

V usage is TRBV30 and J usage is TRBJ1-6; D gene ambiguous. V was pared by 2 bases and J by 0 bases, with 11 bases between. The CDR3 has 16 residues. The germline gives CDR1 GTSNPN, CDR2 SVGIG (reference sequence). CDR3 in amino acids: CAWSNSRSSYNSPLHF. For the CDR3, the DNA is TGTGCCTGGAGTAACAGCCGAAGCTCCTATAATTCACCCCTCCACTTT.

This clone has a handful of counts. The J gene is TRBJ2-1, the V gene TRBV6-6; 8 positions match TRBD1. From germline, CDR1 is MNHNY and CDR2 SVGAGI (reference sequence). Unmatched junction bases numbered 10, after V lost 7 bases and J lost 5 bases. The CDR3 runs to 15 residues. CDR3 loop: CASIPGTGWDNEQFF. The CDR3 DNA follows: TGTGCCAGCATCCCTGGGACAGGCTGGGACAATGAGCAGTTCTTC.

The chain combines TRBV27 with TRBJ1-1; no clear D gene. This CDR3 has 15 residues. V lost 4 bases, J lost 2 bases, and 14 bases lay in between. Germline-derived CDR1 and CDR2 are MNHEY and SMNVEV (reference sequence). CDR3 coding DNA: TGTGCCAGCAGTTCCCTACCCAGCGCTAACACTGAAGCTTTCTTT. Amino acid sequence: CASSSLPSANTEAFF.

The chain uses TRBV20-1 and TRBJ2-7, with 8 bases fitting TRBD1. The length of the CDR3 is 14 residues. Germline V CDR1 and CDR2: DFQATT, SNEGSKA (reference sequence). After removal of 3 bases from V and 0 bases from J, the junction contained 4 bases not matched to a gene. CDR3 protein: CSASRQGISYEQYV. For the CDR3, the DNA is TGCAGTGCTAGTCGACAGGGGATCTCCTACGAGCAGTACGTC.

This clone has just one count. The V gene is TRBV25-1, the J gene TRBJ2-2; TRBD1 aligns across 8 bases. CDR1 is MGHDK and CDR2 is SYGVNS in the germline V gene. Losses at the gene ends were 2 bases for V and 5 bases for J; bases not matched to a gene: 10. The CDR3 spans 17 residues. The CDR3 nucleotides read TGTGCCAGCAGTGAAAATACAGGGGGATTCCGAACCGGGGAGCTGTTTTTT. Translated, it gives CASSENTGGFRTGELFF.

The V gene is TRBV18, the J gene TRBJ1-2, with D uncertain. Looked up from germline, CDR1 is KGHSH and CDR2 is LQKENI. The CDR3 loop spans 16 amino acids. The ends were cut back, 0 bases at V and 5 bases at J, with 16 bases in the middle. The CDR3 loop reads CASSPPPAPHLYGYTF. DNA of the CDR3: TGTGCCAGCTCACCACCGCCGGCCCCCCACTTGTATGGCTACACCTTC.

This clone occurred a few times. This chain joins TRBV30 and TRBJ1-6; D gene ambiguous. The CDR3 is 14 residues long. V gave up 4 bases and J gave up 0 bases, with 7 bases separating them. Germline assignment: CDR1 GTSNPN and CDR2 SVGIG (reference sequence). CDR3 DNA: TGTGCCTGGACTCCGAGCTCCTATAATTCACCCCTCCACTTT. Translated, it gives CAWTPSSYNSPLHF.

V is TRBV7-2 and J is TRBJ2-5; D perhaps matches TRBD1 (5 bases). Per germline, CDR1 SGHTA and CDR2 FQGNSA. Trimming stripped 5 bases from V and 2 bases from J, with 15 bases between. The CDR3 has 15 residues. The CDR3 sequence is CASSGVGQIQETQYF. CDR3 sequence (DNA): TGTGCCAGCAGCGGGGTCGGACAAATACAAGAGACCCAGTACTTC. The complete variable domain, with remaining parts taken from reference TRBV7-2 and TRBJ2-5, reads GAGVSQSPSNKVTEKGKDVELRCDPISGHTALYWYRQSLGQGLEFLIYFQGNSAPDKSGLPSDRFSAERTGGSVSTLTIQRTQQEDSAVYLCASSGVGQIQETQYFGPGTRLLVL.

V is TRBV3-1 (or the pseudogene TRBV3-2) and J is TRBJ1-4, with D possibly being TRBD1 (6 bases). Between the trimmed V and J ends, which lost 0 bases and 5 bases, there was a span of 13 bases. This CDR3 has 16 residues. Germline lookup yields CDR1 LGHDT and CDR2 YNNKEL (reference sequence). The chain's CDR3 is CASSQDQTGVNEKLFF. The CDR3 DNA reads as TGTGCCAGCAGCCAAGATCAGACAGGCGTGAATGAAAAACTGTTTTTT.

This chain connects TRBV6-5 to TRBJ2-5; 12 nucleotides align to TRBD2. CDR1 and CDR2 from the germline V gene are MNHEY and SVGAGI. CDR3 size: 15 residues. The junction had 8 bases not matched to a gene; V was cut back by 5 bases and J by 7 bases. Written as DNA, the CDR3 is TGTGCCAGCAGTCCAACTAGCGGGGGGAGAGGGACCCAGTACTTC. It translates to CASSPTSGGRGTQYF.